This TCR beta chain stems from a study of CD8 T cells in ankylosing spondylitis. The germline V gene encodes CDR1 KGHDR and CDR2 SFDVKD. V shed 7 bases, J shed 3 bases, and the junction held 1 base outside the gene matches. This CDR3 is built from 13 residues. Study findings and constraints: A TCR beta motif of fewer than ten highly homologous variants seemed to mark ankylosing spondylitis blood.

On this clonotype itself: Antigen: not known.

Each CDR3 protein gets one entry after TCRdb re-called the 5' RACE reads with MiXCR. This table has 250,000 to 350,000 distinct CDR3 sequences, under 25% appearing once. This TCR was recovered from a female donor with ankylosing spondylitis or in good health (not recorded which). This chain links TRBV24-1 with TRBJ2-3; 9 bases fit TRBD1. The sample taken for sequencing was blood, either unsorted or a sorted T cell fraction (not recorded which). The CDR3 nucleotides are TGTGCCACCAGGGACAGGGGAACAGATACGCAGTATTTT. It translates to CATRDRGTDTQYF.